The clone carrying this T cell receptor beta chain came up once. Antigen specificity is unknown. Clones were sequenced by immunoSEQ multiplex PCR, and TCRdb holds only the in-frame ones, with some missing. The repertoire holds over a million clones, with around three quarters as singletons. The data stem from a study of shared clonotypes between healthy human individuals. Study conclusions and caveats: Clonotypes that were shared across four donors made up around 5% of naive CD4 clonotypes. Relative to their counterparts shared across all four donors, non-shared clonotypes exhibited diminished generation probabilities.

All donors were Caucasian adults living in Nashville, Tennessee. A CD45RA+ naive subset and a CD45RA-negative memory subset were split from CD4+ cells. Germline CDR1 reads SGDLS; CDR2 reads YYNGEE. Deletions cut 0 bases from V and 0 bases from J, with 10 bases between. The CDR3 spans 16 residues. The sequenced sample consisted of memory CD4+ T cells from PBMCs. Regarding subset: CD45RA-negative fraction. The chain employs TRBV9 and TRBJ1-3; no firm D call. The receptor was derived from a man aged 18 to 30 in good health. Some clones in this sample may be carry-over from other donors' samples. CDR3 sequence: CASSVVGLSSGNTIYF. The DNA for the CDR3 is TGTGCCAGCAGCGTAGTAGGTCTTAGCTCTGGAAACACCATATATTTT.